Below, one TCR beta chain is given with its context. Its antigen is undetermined. Antigen-specific CD4+ T cells were first expanded with viral peptide pools by the ViraFEST assay and only then sequenced. When around 10 days of culture had elapsed, CD4+ T cells were isolated. Previously uninfected by SARS-CoV-2, the vaccine recipients also showed negative nucleocapsid antibodies. Cultures used a few million PBMC per well, approximately 10 IU/ml IL-2 and roughly 10 ug/ml peptides. Half-medium replacement with IL-2 medium occurred on days 3 and 7. The CDR3 contains 16 residues. Per the germline V gene, CDR1 is GTSNPN and CDR2 is SVGIG (reference sequence). V lost 2 bases to trimming and J lost 3 bases, with 19 bases between them. This sample stems from a study of vaccination effects on CD4 cells after COVID-19. Generated by immunoSEQ multiplex PCR, the TCRdb table keeps only in-frame clones and is missing some. The sample lists under 45,000 clones, around 70% seen once, with 26% in the top ten.

Study observations and caveats: Late after vaccination, infection- and vaccine-induced clones showed marked clonal contraction.

The sequence derives from a human donor who received a COVID-19 vaccine. The material was CD4+ T cells from PBMCs cultured with HCoV-OC43 spike peptides, obtained before COVID-19 vaccination. Specified subset: HCoV-OC43 spike overlapping peptide pool stimulation. V is TRBV30 and J is TRBJ1-1, with a weak D call TRBD1 (5 bases). The DNA for the CDR3 is TGTGCCTGGAGTTGGTGGGGGGGAGGATTGGACACTGAAGCTTTCTTT. Translation gives CAWSWWGGGLDTEAFF.